The 19 T cell receptor beta chains in this list originate from one sample, sequenced in a study of graft-versus-host responses after intestinal transplantation. Antigen specificity for these receptors is unknown. This table comes from immunoSEQ multiplex PCR, and its TCRdb copy is limited to in-frame clones, with some not included. The sample consists of about 82,000 clones, roughly 91% of them appearing once. The sample consisted of unstimulated CD4+ T cells sorted from spleen or lymph node cells, taken before intestinal transplant. The receptors come from a human donor who received an intestinal transplant.

The sample holds a few counts of this clone. The V and J genes are TRBV7-9 and TRBJ1-1; 7 bases match TRBD1. The CDR3 is 16 amino acids. Per the germline V gene, CDR1 is SEHNR and CDR2 is FQNEAQ (reference sequence). Trimming at V came to 3 bases and at J to 5 bases, leaving 12 bases not matched to a gene. The DNA for the CDR3 is TGTGCCAGCAGCTTCTCGACAGGGCCGGCGGGTACTGAAGCTTTCTTT. It translates to CASSFSTGPAGTEAFF. Filled out from reference TRBV7-9 and TRBJ1-1, the complete variable domain reads DTGVSQNPRHKITKRGQNVTFRCDPISEHNRLYWYRQTLGQGPEFLTYFQNEAQLEKSRLLSDRFSAERPKGSFSTLEIQRTEQGDSAMYLCASSFSTGPAGTEAFFGQGTRLTVV.

The rearrangement links TRBV9 to TRBJ2-3; the match to TRBD2 covers 10 bases. V was clipped by 4 bases and J by 3 bases; unmatched bases: 11. Germline assignment: CDR1 SGDLS and CDR2 YYNGEE. CDR3 length: 17 amino acids. CDR3 nucleotide sequence: TGTGCCAGCAGCCTGGTACCTAGCGGGGGTAGGACAGATACGCAGTATTTT. It specifies CASSLVPSGGRTDTQYF.

The CDR3 DNA reads TGCAGTGCTAGTCAGGGGCAAAAACTGTTTTTT. This codes for CSASQGQKLFF. The chain couples TRBV20-1 to TRBJ1-4, with a tentative D call TRBD1 (6 bases). The CDR3 loop spans 11 amino acids. The germline CDR1 and CDR2 sequences are DFQATT and SNEGSKA (reference sequence). The V gene lost 3 bases and the J gene lost 9 bases, with 8 bases spanning the gap.

The rearrangement uses TRBV7-9 and TRBJ2-7, with TRBD2 matching 11 bases. The CDR3 is 16 residues long. The germline V gene has CDR1 SEHNR and CDR2 FQNEAQ (reference sequence). V shed 5 bases, J shed 0 bases, and the junction held 6 bases outside the gene matches. The CDR3 DNA reads as TGTGCCAGCAGCAACGAGCTAGCGGGGGGCTCCTACGAGCAGTACTTC. As protein: CASSNELAGGSYEQYF.

The chain couples TRBV5-1 to TRBJ2-7; D not resolved. V lost 0 bases and J 3 bases, leaving 4 bases between the germline ends. Looked up from germline, CDR1 is SGHRS and CDR2 is YFSETQ. This CDR3 is 12 amino acids long. Written as DNA, the CDR3 is TGCGCCAGCAGCTTGGACTTCTACGAGCAGTACTTC. Translation: CASSLDFYEQYF.

V gene TRBV28 combines with J gene TRBJ2-7; the match to TRBD1 covers 7 bases. This CDR3 spans 15 amino acids. Germline loops: CDR1 MDHEN, CDR2 SYDVKM. V lost 10 bases, J lost 5 bases, and 17 bases stayed unmatched. DNA for the CDR3: TGTGCCATTCCTCCCTCTGCGACAGGGACCAACGAGCAGTACTTC. It is translated as CAIPPSATGTNEQYF.

The V gene is TRBV4-3, the J gene TRBJ1-1, with D possibly being TRBD1 (5 bases). The germline V gene has CDR1 LGHNA and CDR2 YSLEER. V was clipped by 5 bases and J by 5 bases, with 15 bases between them. CDR3 size: 14 residues. The DNA of the CDR3 is TGCGCCAGCAGCTACTCGGCAGGGTCAACTGAAGCTTTCTTT. Its protein product is CASSYSAGSTEAFF.

The chain recombines TRBV6-6 with TRBJ2-1, with 10 positions matching TRBD2. CDR3 length equals 15 residues. Germline CDR1 is MNHNY and CDR2 is SVGAGI (reference sequence). Trimming removed 6 bases from V and 2 bases from J; junction bases left unmatched: 4. For the CDR3, the DNA is TGTGCCAGCAGCCGCAGCGGGGGGGCCTACAATGAGCAGTTCTTC. Protein: CASSRSGGAYNEQFF.

The chain recombines TRBV6-5 with TRBJ2-1, with 9 nucleotides matching TRBD2. The V gene end was trimmed by 4 bases and the J gene end by 4 bases; junction bases not matched to a gene: 8. Looked up from germline, CDR1 is MNHEY and CDR2 is SVGAGI. CDR3 length: 16 amino acids. CDR3 sequence: CASSSTLAGFYNEQFF. The CDR3 region has the DNA TGTGCCAGCAGTTCCACCCTAGCGGGGTTTTACAATGAGCAGTTCTTC.

The chain couples TRBV19 to TRBJ2-5; 8 bases are shared with TRBD2. With 3 bases clipped from V and 5 bases from J, the junction kept 2 bases outside the gene matches. The germline V gene encodes CDR1 LNHDA and CDR2 SQIVND (reference sequence). This CDR3 is 13 amino acids long. In DNA form, the CDR3 reads TGTGCCAGTAGTATCGGGAGGGGGGAGACCCAGTACTTC. Its translation is CASSIGRGETQYF.

This clone was found once. V gene TRBV6-5 combines with J gene TRBJ1-1, with 10 nucleotides matching TRBD1. Germline values: CDR1 MNHEY, CDR2 SVGAGI. V trimming: 6 bases; J trimming: 4 bases; junction bases outside the gene matches: 8. The CDR3 spans 15 residues. The CDR3 DNA reads TGTGCCAGCAGCAGACAGGGGGCTGGGGGCACTGAAGCTTTCTTT. Translation gives CASSRQGAGGTEAFF.

The chain uses TRBV15 and TRBJ2-2; D is perhaps TRBD2 (6 bases). The CDR3 has 13 residues. CDR1 is LNHNV and CDR2 is YYDKDF in the germline V gene (reference sequence). The V and J ends lost 1 base and 6 bases respectively, with 6 bases between them. DNA for the CDR3: TGTGCCACCAGCAGAGCGGGGGCCGGGGAGCTGTTTTTT. It codes for CATSRAGAGELFF. The full variable domain, rest sourced from reference TRBV15 and TRBJ2-2, is DAMVIQNPRYQVTQFGKPVTLSCSQTLNHNVMYWYQQKSSQAPKLLFHYYDKDFNNEADTPDNFQSRRPNTSFCFLDIRSPGLGDTAMYLCATSRAGAGELFFGEGSRLTVL.

V is TRBV4-3 and J is TRBJ1-6; weak D call: TRBD1 (6 bases). Germline V gives CDR1 LGHNA, CDR2 YSLEER. V was shortened by 0 bases and J by 4 bases, with 22 bases between the two germline ends. The CDR3 covers 20 residues. The CDR3 is CASSQDRIGWEGVYNSPLHF. In DNA, the CDR3 is TGCGCCAGCAGCCAAGATCGTATTGGCTGGGAGGGGGTTTATAATTCACCCCTCCACTTT.

This chain joins TRBV4-1 and TRBJ2-7, with 9 positions matching TRBD1. This CDR3 region has 16 residues. Trimming removed 0 bases from V and 6 bases from J; junction bases left unmatched: 9. Looked up from germline, CDR1 is MGHRA and CDR2 is YSYEKL. CDR3 nucleotide sequence: TGCGCCAGCAGCCAAGACTGGGGGACAGGGCGCGGCGAGCAGTACTTC. Amino acids: CASSQDWGTGRGEQYF.

The chain employs TRBV19 and TRBJ1-1, with TRBD1 matching over 12 bases. This CDR3 contains 17 residues. The germline gives CDR1 LNHDA, CDR2 SQIVND (reference sequence). With V trimmed by 6 bases and J by 4 bases, 12 bases remained unmatched. In nucleotides, the CDR3 is TGTGCCAGTAGACCCGGAGGGACAGGGGGCGTGGGCACTGAAGCTTTCTTT. Amino acids: CASRPGGTGGVGTEAFF. Using reference TRBV19 and TRBJ1-1 for the parts outside the CDR3, the full variable domain is DGGITQSPKYLFRKEGQNVTLSCEQNLNHDAMYWYRQDPGQGLRLIYYSQIVNDFQKGDIAEGYSVSREKKESFPLTVTSAQKNPTAFYLCASRPGGTGGVGTEAFFGQGTRLTVV.

The chain recombines TRBV7-2 with TRBJ1-1, with D hard to call. Trimming removed 0 bases at V and 4 bases at J, with 6 bases between. The CDR3 consists of 13 residues. Germline lookup yields CDR1 SGHTA and CDR2 FQGNSA. The CDR3 sequence is CASSLATSTEAFF. DNA for the CDR3: TGTGCCAGCAGCTTAGCGACTAGCACTGAAGCTTTCTTT. Variable domain in full (rest from reference TRBV7-2 and TRBJ1-1): GAGVSQSPSNKVTEKGKDVELRCDPISGHTALYWYRQSLGQGLEFLIYFQGNSAPDKSGLPSDRFSAERTGGSVSTLTIQRTQQEDSAVYLCASSLATSTEAFFGQGTRLTVV.

The chain couples TRBV5-1 to TRBJ1-6; the D is unclear. The germline CDR1 and CDR2 sequences are SGHRS and YFSETQ. The CDR3 runs to 15 residues. The ends were cut back, 2 bases at V and 8 bases at J, with 14 bases in the middle. CDR3 coding DNA: TGCGCCAGCAGCTTAACTGAGGTCCCCGATTCACCCCTCCACTTT. Amino acid sequence: CASSLTEVPDSPLHF.

The chain couples TRBV4-1 to TRBJ1-1, with 8 bases identical to TRBD1. Germline CDR1 reads MGHRA; CDR2 reads YSYEKL. The CDR3 spans 14 residues. Trimming removed 7 bases from V and 7 bases from J; junction bases left unmatched: 11. Written as DNA, the CDR3 is TGCGCCAGCACCCCAAGCAAGGACAGGGATGAAGCTTTCTTT. Translated, it gives CASTPSKDRDEAFF.

This chain uses TRBV5-4 with TRBJ2-2; 8 bases align to TRBD1. This CDR3 has 16 amino acids. V gave up 2 bases and J gave up 1 base; unmatched junction bases: 4. The V gene's germline CDR1 is SGHNT and CDR2 YYREEE (reference sequence). The CDR3 coding sequence is TGTGCCAGCAGCTTAGGTGGGACAGGGAACACCGGGGAGCTGTTTTTT. Translating it yields CASSLGGTGNTGELFF.